Listed here are 22 T cell receptor beta chains from one sample, sequenced in a study of blood T cell repertoires in COVID-19. Repertoires were generated with immunoSEQ multiplex PCR, while TCRdb's copy carries only in-frame clones and drops some. Here the sample spans approximately 89,000 clones, 75% to 90% being singletons. Sequencing used peripheral blood. These receptors all stem from a woman aged 80 or over with acute or convalescent COVID-19.

This clone was seen only once. This chain connects TRBV18 to TRBJ1-1; TRBD1 matches at 10 bases. The CDR3 consists of 15 residues. The germline V gene encodes CDR1 KGHSH and CDR2 LQKENI. Trimming cost V 3 bases and J 8 bases; bases outside gene matches: 9. DNA of the CDR3: TGTGCCAGCTCACCTGACAGGGGGCCCCAGGCGGAAGCTTTCTTT. Encoded protein: CASSPDRGPQAEAFF.

This rearrangement joins TRBV7-2 to TRBJ2-2; possible D gene TRBD1, 5 bases. CDR3 length: 14 amino acids. V lost 5 bases and J 10 bases, leaving 17 bases between the germline ends. From germline, CDR1 is SGHTA and CDR2 FQGNSA. The CDR3 DNA reads TGTGCCAGCAGCCCCGGCCTAGGGGCCGCGGAGCTGTTTTTT. Its translation: CASSPGLGAAELFF.

The V call is TRBV27, the J call TRBJ2-2; TRBD2 agrees at 8 bases. The germline gives CDR1 MNHEY, CDR2 SMNVEV (reference sequence). V shed 3 bases and J 3 bases; nucleotides not matched to a gene: 9. This CDR3 region has 17 residues. CDR3 nucleotide sequence: TGTGCCAGCAGTTTCGACACGGGGGGGCTCGACACCGGGGAGCTGTTTTTT. It yields the protein CASSFDTGGLDTGELFF.

This clone occurred a few times. The CDR3 here is CASSHRVNYEQYF. The CDR3 DNA is TGTGCCAGCAGTCACAGGGTGAACTACGAGCAGTACTTC. The chain has TRBV7-9 and TRBJ2-7; D perhaps matches TRBD1 (6 bases). The germline gives CDR1 SEHNR, CDR2 FQNEAQ (reference sequence). The CDR3 has 13 amino acids. V lost 6 bases to trimming and J lost 3 bases, with 12 bases between them.

The chain carries TRBV27 and TRBJ1-2; D remains ambiguous. Germline CDR1 MNHEY, CDR2 SMNVEV (reference sequence). The CDR3 covers 15 residues. Trimming cost V 5 bases and J 4 bases, with 17 bases left between them. The CDR3 is CASSRGPGSSYGYTF. The CDR3 DNA follows: TGTGCCAGCAGTCGGGGTCCTGGCTCTAGCTATGGCTACACCTTC.

The rearrangement uses TRBV10-1 and TRBJ2-3; 10 nucleotides match TRBD2. The CDR3 length is 16 residues. V lost 7 bases to trimming and J lost 0 bases; unmatched junction nucleotides: 7. CDR1 is WNHNN, CDR2 SYGVQD, per germline (reference sequence). The CDR3 protein is CASMASGRGSTDTQYF. As DNA, the CDR3 is TGCGCCAGCATGGCTAGCGGGAGAGGGAGCACAGATACGCAGTATTTT.

This rearrangement joins TRBV7-9 to TRBJ2-3, with D unresolved. Per the germline V gene, CDR1 is SEHNR and CDR2 is FQNEAQ (reference sequence). V gave up 5 bases and J gave up 6 bases, with 6 bases separating them. The CDR3 length is 11 residues. CDR3 nucleotide sequence: TGTGCCAGCAGCCGGTCGGATACGCAGTATTTT. Amino acid sequence: CASSRSDTQYF.

This rearrangement joins TRBV3-1 (or the pseudogene TRBV3-2) to TRBJ1-1; 8 nucleotides line up with TRBD1. The germline CDR1 and CDR2 sequences are LGHDT and YNNKEL (reference sequence). The V gene end was trimmed by 5 bases and the J gene end by 4 bases; junction bases not matched to a gene: 6. The CDR3 extends over 14 amino acids. The CDR3 is CASSKGDRTTEAFF. CDR3 bases: TGTGCCAGCAGCAAAGGGGACAGGACCACTGAAGCTTTCTTT.

The J gene is TRBJ2-1, the V gene TRBV5-1; 7 positions agree with TRBD2. Trimming removed 2 bases from V and 4 bases from J; junction bases left unmatched: 3. CDR1 and CDR2 from the germline V gene are SGHRS and YFSETQ. The CDR3 covers 14 residues. The CDR3 reads CASSFTSEYNEQFF. For the CDR3, the DNA is TGCGCCAGCAGCTTCACTAGCGAATACAATGAGCAGTTCTTC.

The rearrangement joins TRBV18 to TRBJ1-6, with TRBD1 matching 9 bases. The CDR3 extends over 20 amino acids. Trimming took 3 bases from V and 1 from J; bases not matched to a gene: 13. CDR1 KGHSH and CDR2 LQKENI come from the germline V gene. This CDR3 is CASSPQGQGARGSYNSPLHF. The DNA for the CDR3 is TGTGCCAGCTCACCCCAGGGACAGGGTGCTCGGGGATCCTATAATTCACCCCTCCACTTT.

The V gene is TRBV7-6, the J gene TRBJ2-2; 12 bases line up with TRBD2. CDR1 is SGHVS, CDR2 FNYEAQ, per germline. The trim removed 1 base at V and 4 bases at J, leaving 13 bases unmatched. The CDR3 totals 20 residues. The CDR3 loop is CASSLEAGLAGTPSTGELFF. As DNA, the CDR3 is TGTGCCAGCAGCTTAGAAGCTGGACTAGCGGGAACCCCCAGCACCGGGGAGCTGTTTTTT.

This chain uses TRBV5-1 with TRBJ2-5; 12 nucleotides align to TRBD1. CDR3 length: 14 residues. V dropped 4 bases and J dropped 5; count of bases not matched to a gene: 3. Germline-derived CDR1 and CDR2 are SGHRS and YFSETQ. CDR3 protein: CASSGGQGAETQYF. The CDR3 DNA reads as TGCGCCAGCAGCGGGGGACAGGGGGCGGAGACCCAGTACTTC.

This clone showed up just a few times. The CDR3 protein is CASSLGAGRGGYF. The CDR3 nucleotides read TGCGCCAGCAGCTTGGGAGCAGGCCGAGGAGGGTACTTC. V is TRBV5-1 and J is TRBJ2-7, with D perhaps matching TRBD2 (5 bases). V shed 0 bases and J shed 12 bases, with 16 bases lying between them. This CDR3 is built from 13 residues. Germline-derived CDR1 and CDR2 are SGHRS and YFSETQ.

The chain's CDR3 is CASSTGGQLNQPQHF. In DNA, the CDR3 is TGTGCCAGTAGTACCGGAGGGCAGCTCAACCAGCCCCAGCATTTT. The chain joins TRBV19 to TRBJ1-5; unclear D gene. The CDR3 sequence is 15 residues long. The ends were cut back, 4 bases at V and 7 bases at J, with 17 bases in the middle. Per the germline V gene, CDR1 is LNHDA and CDR2 is SQIVND (reference sequence).

The chain is built from TRBV19 and TRBJ1-4; unclear D gene. The length of the CDR3 is 17 residues. Per the germline V gene, CDR1 is LNHDA and CDR2 is SQIVND (reference sequence). Trimming took 5 bases from V and 3 from J, leaving 19 bases between them. CDR3 bases: TGTGCCAGTAGTGGGCACGGACGGGCGGGAGCTAATGAAAAACTGTTTTTT. It encodes CASSGHGRAGANEKLFF.

The chain carries TRBV7-6 and TRBJ1-1; D is undetermined. The ends were cut back, 4 bases at V and 0 bases at J, with 6 bases in the middle. The CDR3 has 13 residues. The germline gives CDR1 SGHVS, CDR2 FNYEAQ. DNA for the CDR3: TGTGCCAGCAGCTCCGGGATGAACACTGAAGCTTTCTTT. Translated, it gives CASSSGMNTEAFF.

The chain has TRBV6-5 and TRBJ1-1, with TRBD1 matching 7 bases. The CDR3 sequence is 15 residues long. V gave up 0 bases and J gave up 6 bases; unmatched junction bases: 7. Looked up from germline, CDR1 is MNHEY and CDR2 is SVGAGI. The CDR3 reads CASSYSNQGDAEAFF. Written as DNA, the CDR3 is TGTGCCAGCAGTTACTCGAATCAGGGGGATGCTGAAGCTTTCTTT.

The chain has TRBV5-1 and TRBJ2-3; maybe TRBD2 (5 bases). Germline V gene data show CDR1 as SGHRS and CDR2 as YFSETQ. The length of the CDR3 is 16 residues. The germline V and J ends were trimmed by 3 bases and 0 bases, with 14 bases remaining between them. CDR3 in amino acids: CASSSQLGPSTDTQYF. DNA for the CDR3: TGCGCCAGCAGCTCTCAACTAGGTCCCAGCACAGATACGCAGTATTTT.

The chain recombines TRBV28 with TRBJ1-2; perhaps TRBD1 as D (6 bases). V was cut by 7 bases and J by 7 bases, with 16 bases left in between. This CDR3 has 13 amino acids. From germline, CDR1 is MDHEN and CDR2 SYDVKM. The CDR3 sequence: CASIKDRVGGYTF. Here the CDR3 DNA reads TGTGCCAGCATAAAGGACAGAGTTGGTGGCTACACCTTC.

This chain links TRBV9 with TRBJ1-5; TRBD1 is a possible D gene (5 bases). V gave up 4 bases and J gave up 5 bases, with 16 bases separating them. This CDR3 is built from 15 residues. Germline assignment: CDR1 SGDLS and CDR2 YYNGEE. The CDR3 loop reads CASSPNPGLHQPQHF. The CDR3 DNA sequence: TGTGCCAGCAGCCCAAATCCGGGACTCCATCAGCCCCAGCATTTT. The full variable domain, its missing parts supplied by reference TRBV9 and TRBJ1-5, is DSGVTQTPKHLITATGQRVTLRCSPRSGDLSVYWYQQSLDQGLQFLIQYYNGEERAKGNILERFSAQQFPDLHSELNLSSLELGDSALYFCASSPNPGLHQPQHFGDGTRLSIL.

This clone was observed many times. The chain employs TRBV5-5 and TRBJ1-2, with D possibly matching TRBD1 (5 bases). The CDR3 length is 14 residues. CDR1 SGHKS and CDR2 YYEKEE come from the germline V gene (reference sequence). V lost 1 base to trimming and J lost 5 bases, with 12 bases between them. Written as DNA, the CDR3 is TGTGCCAGCAGCTTGTTCCAGACAGTATATGGCTACACCTTC. It is translated as CASSLFQTVYGYTF.

This chain links TRBV5-1 with TRBJ1-2, with D possibly being TRBD1 (5 bases). Germline CDR1 SGHRS, CDR2 YFSETQ. CDR3 length: 15 amino acids. Trimming pared 2 bases from V and 0 bases from J, leaving 11 bases between. CDR3 sequence reads: CASSLGTSANYGYTF. Here the CDR3 DNA reads TGCGCCAGCAGCTTAGGGACTTCAGCTAACTATGGCTACACCTTC.